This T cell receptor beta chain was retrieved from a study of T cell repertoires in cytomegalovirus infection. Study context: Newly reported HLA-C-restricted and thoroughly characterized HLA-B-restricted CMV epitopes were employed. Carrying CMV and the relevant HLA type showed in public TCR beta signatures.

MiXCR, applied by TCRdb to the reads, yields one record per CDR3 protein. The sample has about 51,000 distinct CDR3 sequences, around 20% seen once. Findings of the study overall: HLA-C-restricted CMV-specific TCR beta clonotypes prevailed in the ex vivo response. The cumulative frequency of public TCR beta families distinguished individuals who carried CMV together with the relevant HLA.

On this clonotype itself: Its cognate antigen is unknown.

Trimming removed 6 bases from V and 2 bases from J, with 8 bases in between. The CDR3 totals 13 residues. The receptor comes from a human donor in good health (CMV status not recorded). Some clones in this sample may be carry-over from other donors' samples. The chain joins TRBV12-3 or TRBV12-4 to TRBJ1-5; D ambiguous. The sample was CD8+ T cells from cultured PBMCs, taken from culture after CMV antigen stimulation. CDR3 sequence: CASSPSGNQPQHF. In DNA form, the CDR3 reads TGTGCCAGCAGCCCGAGCGGCAATCAGCCCCAGCATTTT.